This T cell receptor (beta chain) was obtained from a study of blood T cell repertoires in COVID-19. Study at large: Specimens from acute and convalescent COVID-19 originated in the United States, Italy and Spain. PBMCs, B-cell-depleted T cells, or T cells provided the cDNA or gDNA that made up the material.

Authors' analysis steps: It was from reference gene primer amplification that nucleated cell counts were estimated. Generated by immunoSEQ multiplex PCR, the TCRdb table keeps only in-frame clones and is missing some. The DNA gave D and trimming, while V, J and clone size come from that table. The sample holds about 200,000 clones; 84% are singletons and the top ten take around 7.3%. V lost 3 bases to trimming and J lost 3 bases, with 8 bases between them. CDR1 SNHLY and CDR2 FYNNEI come from the germline V gene. This CDR3 is 13 amino acids long. This sequence originates from a woman in her fifties or sixties with active or convalescent COVID-19. The rearrangement joins TRBV2 to TRBJ1-2; D remains ambiguous. Sequencing was done on a sample of peripheral blood. Here the CDR3 reads CASSDGIHYGYTF. Written as DNA, the CDR3 is TGTGCCAGCAGTGACGGGATTCACTATGGCTACACCTTC.